This entry lists 23 T cell receptor beta chains sequenced from one sample in a study of CD8+ T cells in alopecia areata. Following RNA extraction, reverse transcription yielded cDNA that acted as the sequencing template. Some clones are missing from TCRdb's copy, which holds only in-frame ones; the method was immunoSEQ multiplex PCR. The table records some 110,000 clones without singletons, the ten largest covering around a fifth. Sequencing used lesional skin. Receptors were obtained from a C3H/HeJ mouse with alopecia areata. For this mouse line, the MHC haplotype is H2-k.

This clone was detected a few times. There is a difference at residue 13 between the TCRdb protein and the DNA translation, so the protein given here was translated from the DNA. Here the gene names and germline are mouse. The read is 3 residues too short to cover the CDR3 end, so that end is filled in from the germline J gene. The chain has TRBV1 and TRBJ1-6; D possibly corresponds to TRBD1 (6 bases). TRBJ1-6 is known as an ORF, though its function is uncertain. V shed 3 bases and J shed 4 bases, with 13 bases lying between them. The length of the CDR3 is 16 residues. CDR1 is NSQYPW and CDR2 is LRSPGD in the germline V gene (reference sequence). The CDR3 reads CTCSASDRKYNSPLYF. Incomplete CDR3 DNA: TGCACCTGCAGTGCCTCGGACAGAAAGTATAATTCGCCC.

Remarks on this clone: Each gene name is a mouse one. From the germline J gene comes the end of the CDR3, since the read stops 4 residues before it. The J gene is TRBJ2-5, the V gene TRBV1; D remains unclear. This CDR3 is 13 amino acids long. Germline V CDR1 and CDR2: NSQYPW, LRSPGD (reference sequence). The CDR3 protein is CTCSAERWDTQYF. The sequenced part of the CDR3 DNA is TGCACCTGCAGTGCAGAACGATGGGAC.

Note on this clone: Mouse gene names and germline throughout. The read ends 4 residues shy of where the CDR3 ends; the end is completed using the germline J gene. V gene TRBV19 combines with J gene TRBJ1-4; D perhaps matches TRBD1 (6 bases). The CDR3 is 13 amino acids. Trimming removed 6 bases at V and 5 bases at J, with 11 bases between. Germline V lookup: CDR1 FNHDT, CDR2 SITEND (reference sequence). The CDR3 is CASTDTGNERLFF. Incomplete CDR3 DNA: TGTGCCAGCACCGATACAGGGAACGAA.

This clone was counted at least ten times. The listed genes are named as in mouse. The read comes to an end 4 residues before the CDR3 does, leaving the germline J gene to fill in the end. V and J are TRBV13-1 and TRBJ2-7; the D is unclear. V was cut by 0 bases and J by 3 bases, with 7 bases left in between. This CDR3 contains 13 residues. Germline loops: CDR1 NSHNY, CDR2 SYGAGN. CDR3 DNA (partial): TGTGCCAGCAGTGATGCACCAGGCTAT. Translation gives CASSDAPGY. The whole CDR3 sequence is CASSDAPGYEQYF.

A note on this clone: These gene names are mouse names. The DNA ends 4 residues before the CDR3 does, and the rest of the CDR3 is filled in from the germline J gene. The chain carries TRBV16 and TRBJ1-1; 7 bases are shared with TRBD1. Germline values: CDR1 SGHSA, CDR2 FRNQAP. The CDR3 is 12 residues long. CDR3 bases read: TGTGCAAGCAGCCCGGGGACAGCA. It specifies CASSPGTA. Given in full, the CDR3 is CASSPGTAEVFF. The variable domain in full, with the rest retrieved from reference TRBV16 and TRBJ1-1, is NAGVIQTPRHKVTGKGQEATLWCEPISGHSAVFWYRQTIVQGLEFLTYFRNQAPIDDSGMPKERFSAQMPNQSHSTLKIQSTQPQDSAVYLCASSPGTAEVFFGKGTRLTVV.

Worth noting for this clone: TCRdb lists a protein that is different at residue 13 from the translated DNA; the protein given here uses the DNA translation. Gene names and germline match the mouse. Coverage ceases 3 residues before the CDR3 finishes, and the germline J gene fills in the end. V is TRBV31 and J is TRBJ1-6, with TRBD1 matching 10 bases. TRBJ1-6 is known as an ORF, though its function is uncertain. V shed 1 base and J 2 bases; nucleotides not matched to a gene: 2. The CDR3 extends over 16 amino acids. Germline V gene lookup returns CDR1 GKSSPN and CDR2 SITVG. The part of the CDR3 DNA that was read is TGTGCCTGGAGTCGGGACAGGGGCCCCTATAATTCGCCC. This encodes CAWSRDRGPYNSP. The full CDR3 reads CAWSRDRGPYNSPLYF.

At least ten counts were recorded for this clone. Mouse gene names and germline throughout. Sequencing ends 4 residues short of the CDR3 end; the germline J gene provides the rest. The V gene is TRBV14, the J gene TRBJ2-1, with 10 positions matching TRBD1. Trimming removed 4 bases from V and 4 bases from J; junction bases left unmatched: 2. The CDR3 has 14 amino acids. Germline V gene lookup returns CDR1 SGHDT and CDR2 FRDEAV. The CDR3 region is CASSPGQGYAEQFF. The CDR3 bases that were read are TGTGCCAGCAGTCCGGGACAGGGGTATGCT.

This clone is labeled as medium-sized. The genes and germline here are from mouse. Read sequence stops 4 residues before the CDR3 end, and the germline J gene provides the missing end. The chain couples TRBV13-3 to TRBJ1-4; 8 bases are shared with TRBD1. CDR1 and CDR2 from the germline V gene are NNHDY and SYVADS. Losses at the gene ends were 4 bases for V and 5 bases for J; bases not matched to a gene: 4. This CDR3 is built from 14 residues. The CDR3 loop is CASSPRGRNERLFF. The covered CDR3 bases are TGTGCCAGCAGTCCCAGGGGGCGAAACGAA.

A remark on this clone: Mouse gene names and germline throughout. The sequenced fragment ends 4 residues before the CDR3 boundary, so the rest is inferred from the germline J gene. The genes are TRBV13-3 and TRBJ1-1; D remains unclear. Looked up from germline, CDR1 is NNHDY and CDR2 is SYVADS. Trimming removed 7 bases at V and 0 bases at J, with 10 bases between. The CDR3 totals 13 residues. CDR3 bases read: TGTGCCAGCTCCCCAGAATCAAACACA. Its protein product is CASSPESNT. In full, the CDR3 is CASSPESNTEVFF.

This clone was seen a few times. The genes and germline here are from mouse. The CDR3 bases that were read are TGTGCCAGCAGTGTGCACAGACAAGAC. This gives the protein CASSVHRQD. The full CDR3 reads CASSVHRQDTQYF. The rearrangement joins TRBV13-3 to TRBJ2-5; D not certain. From the germline J gene comes the end of the CDR3, since the read stops 4 residues before it. CDR1 and CDR2 from the germline V gene are NNHDY and SYVADS. The V end lost 3 bases, the J end lost 3 bases, and 8 bases lay between the germline ends. CDR3 length equals 13 residues.

In its sample, this clone was seen a few times. Mouse gene names and germline throughout. From the germline J gene comes the end of the CDR3, since the read stops 4 residues before it. This sequence joins TRBV13-3 and TRBJ1-1; 7 bases agree with TRBD1. CDR3 length: 14 residues. CDR1 is NNHDY, CDR2 SYVADS, per germline. Here the CDR3 reads CASSDVQGTTEVFF. The sequenced part of the CDR3 DNA is TGTGCCAGCAGTGATGTACAGGGGACTACA.

This clone was observed a handful of times. The gene names here belong to mouse. Coverage ceases 4 residues before the CDR3 finishes, and the germline J gene fills in the end. This chain joins TRBV1 and TRBJ2-7, with D maybe TRBD1 (5 bases). The CDR3 totals 14 residues. V gave up 2 bases and J gave up 3 bases, with 11 bases separating them. CDR1 and CDR2 (germline): NSQYPW, LRSPGD (reference sequence). Here the CDR3 reads CTCSAKEDNYEQYF. The CDR3 bases that were read are TGCACCTGCAGTGCAAAAGAGGACAACTAT.

This clone showed up just a few times. Mouse gene names apply. The read terminates 4 residues ahead of where the CDR3 ends, so the germline J gene completes it. The rearrangement links TRBV13-3 to TRBJ2-5, with TRBD2 identical over 8 bases. The germline gives CDR1 NNHDY, CDR2 SYVADS. The CDR3 loop spans 14 amino acids. Trimming removed 5 bases from V and 3 bases from J; junction bases left unmatched: 5. CDR3 amino acids: CASSELGVQDTQYF. CDR3 DNA, as far as it was read: TGTGCCAGCAGCGAACTGGGGGTACAAGAC. The complete variable domain, with remaining parts taken from reference TRBV13-3 and TRBJ2-5, reads EAAVTQSPRSKVAVTGGKVTLSCHQTNNHDYMYWYRQDTGHGLRLIHYSYVADSTEKGDIPDGYKASRPSQENFSLILELASLSQTAVYFCASSELGVQDTQYFGPGTRLLVL.

Concerning this clone itself: The genes are named according to mouse. The DNA ends 4 residues before the CDR3 does, and the rest of the CDR3 is filled in from the germline J gene. The rearrangement links TRBV19 to TRBJ1-4; 7 bases are a match to TRBD1. CDR1 and CDR2 (germline): FNHDT, SITEND (reference sequence). With V trimmed by 4 bases and J by 0 bases, 6 bases remained unmatched. The CDR3 runs 16 residues. The covered CDR3 bases are TGTGCCAGCAGTCCTCCGGGACAGATTTCCAACGAA. Residues: CASSPPGQISNE. The whole CDR3 sequence is CASSPPGQISNERLFF.

A word on this clone: Gene names denote mouse genes. The CDR3 end falls 4 residues outside the read, so it is completed with the germline J gene. This chain connects TRBV1 to TRBJ1-1; D possibly corresponds to TRBD1 (6 bases). Germline lookup yields CDR1 NSQYPW and CDR2 LRSPGD (reference sequence). There are 13 residues in the CDR3. Trimming removed 4 bases at V and 4 bases at J, with 10 bases between. The CDR3 DNA, read in part, is TGCACCTGCAGTGTACAGGGAGGCACA. Residues: CTCSVQGGT. The entire CDR3 sequence reads CTCSVQGGTEVFF.

Only a few counts were recorded for this clone. TCRdb's protein does not match the DNA translation at residue 7; the protein provided is translated from the DNA. Genes and germline are mouse. The CDR3 end is not reached by the read, which stops 3 residues before it; the germline J gene fills it in. This chain joins TRBV13-3 and TRBJ1-3; 7 bases line up with TRBD1. CDR1 and CDR2 (germline): NNHDY, SYVADS. CDR3 length equals 10 residues. CDR3 sequence: CASRGTALYF. The covered CDR3 bases are TGTGCCAGCAGAGGGACAGCG.

A few counts support this clone. Genes and germline are mouse. The read falls 4 residues short of the CDR3 end, and the missing part is taken from the germline J gene. The chain carries TRBV13-3 and TRBJ2-4; 7 bases are a match to TRBD2. The CDR3 is 16 amino acids. The V segment lost 1 base and the J segment 0 bases; nucleotides outside the gene matches: 5. The V gene's germline CDR1 is NNHDY and CDR2 SYVADS. The CDR3 reads CASSDRGGTSQNTLYF. CDR3 DNA (partial): TGTGCCAGCAGTGATCGTGGGGGGACTAGTCAAAAC.

This clone was observed a handful of times. The TCRdb protein and the DNA translation do not line up at residue 12; the protein shown here was made by translating the DNA. Genes here carry mouse names. The read halts 3 residues ahead of the CDR3 end, with the missing end drawn from the germline J gene. V usage is TRBV13-1 and J usage is TRBJ1-6, with TRBD1 as a possible D gene (5 bases). TRBJ1-6 is flagged as an ORF with uncertain function. V dropped 1 base and J dropped 2 bases, with 7 bases sitting between them. The germline CDR1 and CDR2 sequences are NSHNY and SYGAGN. The CDR3 extends over 15 amino acids. The CDR3 bases that were read are TGTGCCAGCAGTGATTGGGGGACCTATAATTCGCCC. This codes for CASSDWGTYNSP. The CDR3, in full, reads CASSDWGTYNSPLYF.

This clone has only a few counts. At residue 12, the TCRdb protein departs from the DNA translation, so the protein shown here was derived from the DNA itself. The genes are named according to mouse. The read stops 3 residues short of the end of the CDR3; the missing end is completed from the germline J gene. V and J are TRBV13-3 and TRBJ1-6; tentatively, D is TRBD1 (5 bases). TRBJ1-6 is assigned to the ORF class and has an uncertain function. The germline V gene encodes CDR1 NNHDY and CDR2 SYVADS. Between the trimmed V and J ends, which lost 1 base and 3 bases, there was a span of 8 bases. The CDR3 length is 15 residues. CDR3 loop: CASSDYRIYNSPLYF. The sequenced part of the CDR3 DNA is TGTGCCAGCAGTGATTACAGGATCTATAATTCGCCC.

Of note for this clone: These gene names are mouse names. The read falls 4 residues short of the CDR3 end, and the missing part is taken from the germline J gene. The chain employs TRBV13-2 and TRBJ2-5; 9 bases match TRBD2. The CDR3 runs to 17 residues. Germline lookup yields CDR1 NNHNN and CDR2 SYGAGS (reference sequence). Trimming took 0 bases from V and 0 from J; bases not matched to a gene: 5. The CDR3 reads CASGDARLGGNQDTQYF. The sequenced CDR3 bases are TGTGCCAGCGGTGATGCGAGGCTGGGGGGGAACCAAGAC.

This clone was observed many times. Genes and germline come from the mouse. The CDR3 end lies 4 residues beyond the end of the read and is filled in from the germline J gene. The rearrangement links TRBV19 to TRBJ2-5; a possible D gene is TRBD1 (5 bases). The CDR3 length is 12 residues. Germline lookup yields CDR1 FNHDT and CDR2 SITEND (reference sequence). The chain's CDR3 is CASSRTKDTQYF. The part of the CDR3 DNA that was read is TGTGCCAGCAGTCGGACAAAAGAC. Full variable domain (missing parts from reference TRBV19 and TRBJ2-5): GGIITQTPKFLIGQEGQKLTLKCQQNFNHDTMYWYRQDSGKGLRLIYYSITENDLQKGDLSEGYDASREKKSSFSLTVTSAQKNEMAVFLCASSRTKDTQYFGPGTRLLVL.

The table lists this clone with a few counts. Gene names refer to mouse genes. The DNA ends 4 residues before the CDR3 does, and the rest of the CDR3 is filled in from the germline J gene. The rearrangement uses TRBV1 and TRBJ2-2, with D possibly being TRBD1 (6 bases). The length of the CDR3 is 15 residues. Germline values: CDR1 NSQYPW, CDR2 LRSPGD (reference sequence). Trimming shortened V by 1 base and J by 2 bases, and 8 bases separated the two germline ends. CDR3 loop: CTCSAVGQNTGQLYF. CDR3 bases read: TGCACCTGCAGTGCAGTAGGACAGAACACCGGG.

Note on this clone: Mouse gene names apply. The sequenced fragment ends 4 residues before the CDR3 boundary, so the rest is inferred from the germline J gene. The chain couples TRBV13-3 to TRBJ2-3, with 7 bases lining up with TRBD1. The CDR3 is 15 amino acids. With V trimmed by 2 bases and J by 4 bases, 7 bases remained unmatched. Germline assignment: CDR1 NNHDY and CDR2 SYVADS. CDR3 DNA, as far as it was read: TGTGCCAGCAGTGACACACAGGGGCGGACAGAA. Protein sequence: CASSDTQGRTE. The entire CDR3 reads CASSDTQGRTETLYF.